This T cell receptor (beta chain) comes out of a study of lymphopenia after photon versus proton radiotherapy. V trimming: 4 bases; J trimming: 6 bases; junction bases outside the gene matches: 19. In germline, CDR1 is SGHRS, CDR2 YFSETQ. The length of the CDR3 is 17 residues. The assay was immunoSEQ multiplex PCR, and TCRdb's table has in-frame clones only and misses some. The sample has 89,000 or so clones; approximately 82% are singletons. The source material was peripheral blood, sampled from a patient treated with proton-based radiotherapy. This sequence was found in a man between 60 and 75 years old with pancreatic cancer. The chain recombines TRBV5-1 with TRBJ2-7, with TRBD2 matching over 7 bases. CDR3 nucleotides: TGCGCCAGCAGCGGGGAGGGTATTCGAGACGAGACGGGCGAGCAGTACTTC. Amino acids: CASSGEGIRDETGEQYF.